A selection of T cell receptor beta chains follows, all from one sample in a study of response to subunit inactivated influenza vaccine. TCRdb called the RT-PCR reads again in MiXCR, with one record for every CDR3 protein. Among approximately 730,000 distinct CDR3 sequences listed, over 11% were seen once. Sequenced here: PBMCs from blood, sampled roughly 15 days before vaccination. All receptors derive from a man in his fifties or sixties who received an inactivated influenza vaccine. Each CDR3 is given with its conserved first and last residue. Fields, in order: J gene, V gene, CDR3 length, D gene, clone size, CDR3 DNA, CDR3 protein. A D gene is named only where the DNA matches it firmly. Clone sizes are given selectively: once, few, many, or a class where the clone is expanded.

J gene: TRBJ1-1; V gene: TRBV5-5; CDR3 length: 13; D gene: .; clone size: .; CDR3 DNA: TGTGCCAGCAGCAATCCCAGGGTTACTGAAGCTTTCTTT; CDR3 protein: CASSNPRVTEAFF
J gene: TRBJ1-5; V gene: TRBV2; CDR3 length: 14; D gene: TRBD1; clone size: few; CDR3 DNA: TGTGCCAGCAGAATAGACAGGGGTAATCAGCCCCAGCATTTT; CDR3 protein: CASRIDRGNQPQHF
J gene: TRBJ2-1; V gene: TRBV9; CDR3 length: 18; D gene: TRBD2; clone size: few; CDR3 DNA: TGTGCCAGCAGCGTAGTTTCAGTAGCGGGAGGGCGCTACAATGAGCAGTTCTTC; CDR3 protein: CASSVVSVAGGRYNEQFF
J gene: TRBJ2-3; V gene: TRBV3-1; CDR3 length: 16; D gene: .; clone size: .; CDR3 DNA: TGTGCCAGCAGCCAATTTCTGTCAGGCTACACAGATACGCAGTATTTT; CDR3 protein: CASSQFLSGYTDTQYF
J gene: TRBJ2-3; V gene: TRBV4-3; CDR3 length: 16; D gene: TRBD2; clone size: many; CDR3 DNA: TGCGCCAGCAGCCAAGTACTAGCGGGAAGCACAGATACGCAGTATTTT; CDR3 protein: CASSQVLAGSTDTQYF
J gene: TRBJ1-5; V gene: TRBV4-3; CDR3 length: 15; D gene: .; clone size: few; CDR3 DNA: TGCGCCAGCAGCCAAGATGGGGTGGCTGGTCAGCCCCAGCATTTT; CDR3 protein: CASSQDGVAGQPQHF
J gene: TRBJ2-5; V gene: TRBV20-1; CDR3 length: 12; D gene: .; clone size: few; CDR3 DNA: TGCAGTATCTCGGCAGGCAGCGGGACCCAGTACTTC; CDR3 protein: CSISAGSGTQYF
J gene: TRBJ2-2; V gene: TRBV5-5; CDR3 length: 18; D gene: TRBD2; clone size: few; CDR3 DNA: TGTGCCAGCAGCAAACCTGGGACTAGCGGGAGTCGTACCGGGGAGCTGTTTTTT; CDR3 protein: CASSKPGTSGSRTGELFF
J gene: TRBJ2-1; V gene: TRBV30; CDR3 length: 13; D gene: .; clone size: few; CDR3 DNA: TGTGCCTGGAGTGTAGTACAGTACAATGAGCAGTTCTTC; CDR3 protein: CAWSVVQYNEQFF
J gene: TRBJ2-5; V gene: TRBV27; CDR3 length: 14; D gene: TRBD2; clone size: .; CDR3 DNA: TGTGCCAGCAGTCAGGCGGGAGGGGGAAAGACCCAGTACTTC; CDR3 protein: CASSQAGGGKTQYF
J gene: TRBJ2-7; V gene: TRBV5-1; CDR3 length: 13; D gene: .; clone size: .; CDR3 DNA: TGCGCCAGCAGACAAGGACCCGCCTACGAGCAGTACTTC; CDR3 protein: CASRQGPAYEQYF
J gene: TRBJ2-5; V gene: TRBV7-2; CDR3 length: 14; D gene: TRBD2; clone size: .; CDR3 DNA: TGTGCCAGCAGATACAGCGGGGGGCGAGAGACCCAGTACTTC; CDR3 protein: CASRYSGGRETQYF
J gene: TRBJ2-1; V gene: TRBV4-1; CDR3 length: 15; D gene: .; clone size: few; CDR3 DNA: TGCGCCAGCAGCCAAGACGGGGGCTCATTTAATGAGCAGTTCTTC; CDR3 protein: CASSQDGGSFNEQFF